Presented here are 23 T cell receptor beta chains from one specimen sequenced in a study of blood T cell repertoires in COVID-19. Profiled with immunoSEQ multiplex PCR; TCRdb holds only in-frame clones, not every one. The table lists about 140,000 clones, 75% to 90% of them singletons. Material: PBMCs or T cells enriched from blood (not recorded which). These receptor sequences come from a man aged 70-80 years who had been exposed to COVID-19.

The chain links TRBV5-5 to TRBJ2-2; 8 bases match TRBD1. The J segment lost 1 base and the V segment lost 5 bases, leaving 7 bases of the junction unmatched. This CDR3 is built from 16 residues. CDR1 is SGHKS and CDR2 is YYEKEE in the germline V gene (reference sequence). CDR3 DNA sequence: TGTGCCAGCAGGCCTGGAGGACAGGGGAACACCGGGGAGCTGTTTTTT. Amino acid sequence: CASRPGGQGNTGELFF. Full variable domain (missing parts from reference TRBV5-5 and TRBJ2-2): DAGVTQSPTHLIKTRGQQVTLRCSPISGHKSVSWYQQVLGQGPQFIFQYYEKEERGRGNFPDRFSARQFPNYSSELNVNALLLGDSALYLCASRPGGQGNTGELFFGEGSRLTVL.

The rearrangement joins TRBV9 to TRBJ2-1, with a possible D match to TRBD2 (7 bases). Germline V gene sequence: CDR1 SGDLS, CDR2 YYNGEE. V lost 1 base, J lost 9 bases, and 20 bases lay in between. CDR3 length equals 16 residues. CDR3 loop: CASSVIGGGGVGEQFF. The CDR3 DNA follows: TGTGCCAGCAGCGTAATTGGCGGGGGCGGTGTGGGTGAGCAGTTCTTC.

This rearrangement joins TRBV28 to TRBJ2-5; 8 bases are shared with TRBD1. Trimming cost V 5 bases and J 2 bases; bases outside gene matches: 4. Germline lookup yields CDR1 MDHEN and CDR2 SYDVKM. This CDR3 is 14 amino acids long. CDR3 in amino acids: CASSPGGPQETQYF. CDR3 DNA: TGTGCCAGCAGTCCAGGGGGCCCTCAAGAGACCCAGTACTTC.

The chain links TRBV24-1 to TRBJ2-4, with D maybe TRBD1 (6 bases). Germline V gene lookup returns CDR1 KGHDR and CDR2 SFDVKD. The V end was cut by 4 bases, the J end by 8 bases, with 14 bases between. The CDR3 runs 14 residues. Here the CDR3 DNA reads TGTGCCACCAGTGACCGAGGACAGAACCACATTCAGTACTTC. It encodes CATSDRGQNHIQYF.

The chain couples TRBV6-2 or TRBV6-3 to TRBJ2-2; 8 bases align to TRBD2. The CDR3 is 17 amino acids. V trimming: 5 bases; J trimming: 2 bases; junction bases outside the gene matches: 10. Germline-derived CDR1 and CDR2 are MNHEY and SVGEGT. The CDR3 loop reads CASSTSSGPLNTGELFF. The CDR3 DNA follows: TGTGCCAGCAGTACTTCTAGCGGGCCCCTAAACACCGGGGAGCTGTTTTTT.

Only one count was recorded for this clone. The V call is TRBV9, the J call TRBJ2-3; D is unclear. Per the germline V gene, CDR1 is SGDLS and CDR2 is YYNGEE. Deletions cut 3 bases from V and 0 bases from J, with 8 bases between. The CDR3 runs to 14 residues. As DNA, the CDR3 is TGTGCCAGCAGCGAGTCGGGTAGCACAGATACGCAGTATTTT. Its protein is CASSESGSTDTQYF.

The DNA of the CDR3 is TGCGCCAGCAGCCAAAAAGCGACAGGGGATGGAAACACCATATATTTT. It is translated as CASSQKATGDGNTIYF. The rearrangement links TRBV4-3 to TRBJ1-3; TRBD1 agrees at 8 bases. This CDR3 is 16 amino acids long. The V segment lost 2 bases and the J segment 3 bases; nucleotides outside the gene matches: 6. Germline CDR1 reads LGHNA; CDR2 reads YSLEER.

This clone was seen a few times. The rearrangement links TRBV10-3 to TRBJ2-7; a weak D match, TRBD1 (6 bases). CDR3 size: 13 residues. Deletions cut 5 bases from V and 2 bases from J, with 10 bases between. Germline values: CDR1 ENHRY, CDR2 SYGVKD. CDR3 DNA sequence: TGTGCCATCAGTACAGGGTCCCCCTACGAGCAGTACTTC. Its translation is CAISTGSPYEQYF.

The chain has TRBV2 and TRBJ1-4; D is perhaps TRBD1 (5 bases). CDR1 is SNHLY and CDR2 is FYNNEI in the germline V gene. V was cut by 3 bases and J by 8 bases, with 13 bases left in between. The CDR3 runs to 14 residues. The CDR3 DNA reads as TGTGCCAGCAGTGAGGGCAGGGCCGGGGAAAAACTGTTTTTT. Its protein is CASSEGRAGEKLFF.

The chain couples TRBV10-3 to TRBJ1-1; the match to TRBD1 covers 10 bases. Germline CDR1 ENHRY, CDR2 SYGVKD. V trimming: 3 bases; J trimming: 4 bases; junction bases outside the gene matches: 8. This CDR3 contains 16 residues. The CDR3 sequence is CAISDPTGGRGTEAFF. The CDR3 DNA follows: TGTGCCATCAGTGATCCGACAGGGGGCCGAGGCACTGAAGCTTTCTTT.

This chain uses TRBV7-6 with TRBJ1-1, with 7 bases identical to TRBD1. CDR1 is SGHVS and CDR2 is FNYEAQ in the germline V gene. Unmatched junction bases numbered 10, after V lost 4 bases and J lost 2 bases. CDR3 length: 16 amino acids. The CDR3, as DNA: TGTGCCAGCAGCTCAGGGGGTGGCGAACGAAACACTGAAGCTTTCTTT. Amino acids: CASSSGGGERNTEAFF.

This sequence joins TRBV7-2 and TRBJ2-7; possible D gene TRBD1, 6 bases. V lost 6 bases and J lost 6, with 12 bases in between. Germline assignment: CDR1 SGHTA and CDR2 FQGNSA. The CDR3 covers 12 residues. CDR3 nucleotides: TGTGCCAGCAGGTATACAGGGAGCGAGCAGTACTTC. Translation gives CASRYTGSEQYF.

J is TRBJ1-1 and V is TRBV7-6; maybe TRBD1 (6 bases). V gave up 5 bases and J gave up 0 bases, with 13 bases separating them. This CDR3 spans 15 amino acids. The germline V gene has CDR1 SGHVS and CDR2 FNYEAQ. CDR3 region: CASSKRQDMNTEAFF. CDR3 sequence (DNA): TGTGCCAGCAGCAAACGACAGGACATGAACACTGAAGCTTTCTTT. The full variable domain, with the rest looked up from reference TRBV7-6 and TRBJ1-1, is GAGVSQSPRYKVTKRGQDVALRCDPISGHVSLYWYRQALGQGPEFLTYFNYEAQQDKSGLPNDRFSAERPEGSISTLTIQRTEQRDSAMYRCASSKRQDMNTEAFFGQGTRLTVV.

The chain couples TRBV5-1 to TRBJ1-2; tentative D call: TRBD1 (6 bases). CDR1 and CDR2 from the germline V gene are SGHRS and YFSETQ. Deletions cut 5 bases from V and 5 bases from J, with 22 bases between. The CDR3 loop spans 16 amino acids. The CDR3 nucleotides are TGCGCCAGCAGACCCGGGACATTCCTTAAAGAGTATGGCTACACCTTC. This gives the protein CASRPGTFLKEYGYTF.

This sequence joins TRBV4-1 and TRBJ2-2; 12 bases fit TRBD2. This CDR3 has 17 residues. The trim removed 6 bases at V and 1 base at J, leaving 6 bases unmatched. Germline V gene sequence: CDR1 MGHRA, CDR2 YSYEKL. This CDR3 is CASRPLAGGLNTGELFF. The CDR3 nucleotides read TGCGCCAGCAGGCCCCTAGCGGGGGGGTTGAACACCGGGGAGCTGTTTTTT.

The chain is built from TRBV7-8 and TRBJ2-5; tentative D call: TRBD2 (5 bases). Germline V gene lookup returns CDR1 SGHVS and CDR2 FQNEAQ. Trimming cost V 5 bases and J 7 bases, with 11 bases left between them. The CDR3 loop spans 12 amino acids. The CDR3 region has the DNA TGTGCCAGCAGCCCCTTGGCGGGGACCCAGTACTTC. This translates into CASSPLAGTQYF.

The chain employs TRBV7-2 and TRBJ1-2; D unclear. Germline assignment: CDR1 SGHTA and CDR2 FQGNSA. The CDR3 extends over 14 amino acids. V dropped 5 bases and J dropped 1 base, with 11 bases sitting between them. The CDR3 loop reads CASSPTGINYGYTF. DNA of the CDR3: TGTGCCAGCAGCCCTACGGGGATTAACTATGGCTACACCTTC.

The chain has TRBV7-8 and TRBJ1-2; D unclear. From germline, CDR1 is SGHVS and CDR2 FQNEAQ. The V gene lost 7 bases and the J gene lost 2 bases, with 17 bases spanning the gap. The CDR3 has 15 amino acids. CDR3 sequence reads: CASKGGRWENYGYTF. The CDR3 region has the DNA TGTGCCAGCAAGGGCGGGCGCTGGGAGAACTATGGCTACACCTTC.

The rearrangement uses TRBV18 and TRBJ2-1; 14 bases match TRBD2. V lost 8 bases, J lost 9 bases, and 6 bases stayed unmatched. Per the germline V gene, CDR1 is KGHSH and CDR2 is LQKENI. The CDR3 covers 14 residues. The CDR3 spells CASRLAGGQIEQFF. DNA for the CDR3: TGTGCCAGCCGACTAGCGGGAGGGCAAATTGAGCAGTTCTTC.

This rearrangement joins TRBV6-1 to TRBJ1-5; no reliable D call. CDR3 length: 16 amino acids. Germline lookup yields CDR1 MNHNS and CDR2 SASEGT. V lost 8 bases and J 0 bases, leaving 17 bases between the germline ends. The DNA of the CDR3 is TGTGCCAGCGGTGGACGAGGGTTGTATAGCAATCAGCCCCAGCATTTT. Translating it yields CASGGRGLYSNQPQHF.

The chain carries TRBV7-8 and TRBJ1-2, with 10 bases fitting TRBD1. The CDR3 extends over 14 amino acids. Germline V CDR1 and CDR2: SGHVS, FQNEAQ. The V gene end was trimmed by 7 bases and the J gene end by 5 bases; junction bases not matched to a gene: 7. In DNA form, the CDR3 reads TGTGCCAGCACCCTAGGGACAGGGGAATATGGCTACACCTTC. Translation gives CASTLGTGEYGYTF.

The rearrangement joins TRBV11-2 to TRBJ2-1, with 7 bases fitting TRBD2. Germline V gene sequence: CDR1 SGHAT, CDR2 FQNNGV. Trimming removed 0 bases from V and 14 bases from J; junction bases left unmatched: 7. The CDR3 consists of 13 residues. The CDR3 loop is CASSLDPTSAEFF. The CDR3 DNA sequence: TGTGCCAGCAGCTTAGACCCAACTAGCGCTGAGTTCTTC.

The chain has TRBV7-9 and TRBJ1-4; possible D gene TRBD1, 5 bases. This CDR3 is built from 16 residues. Germline CDR1 is SEHNR and CDR2 is FQNEAQ (reference sequence). Trimming took 4 bases from V and 4 from J, leaving 16 bases between them. This chain's CDR3 is CASSSGRRGLNEKLFF. For the CDR3, the DNA is TGTGCCAGCAGCTCAGGGCGGAGGGGCCTTAATGAAAAACTGTTTTTT.